Given below is one T cell receptor (beta chain) in context. Its matching antigen is unknown. These data belong to a study of post-analysis software for immune sequencing data. Study summary: Secondary progressive, relapsing-remitting and progressive-relapsing multiple sclerosis were among the included disease courses.

Regarding the study as a whole: Normalized Chao1 diversity in multiple sclerosis patients fell significantly below that of controls. By F measure, samples from a shared preparation batch strongly co-clustered. Relative to controls, patients had several TRBV segments at higher frequency, with TRBV5-6, TRBV5-1 and TRBV20-1 among these.

V gave up 6 bases and J gave up 0 bases, with 20 bases separating them. The CDR3 contains 17 residues. Germline CDR1 reads LNHNV; CDR2 reads YYDKDF (reference sequence). Libraries were made from TCR beta cDNA, and they carried unique molecular identifiers. MiXCR, applied by TCRdb to the PCR reads, yields one record per CDR3 protein. The sample lists 740,000 or so distinct CDR3 sequences; approximately 53% were seen once. The sequenced material came from blood. This receptor was obtained from a girl aged 5 to 17 with multiple sclerosis. The V call is TRBV15, the J call TRBJ1-2; no reliable D call. In nucleotides, the CDR3 is TGTGCCACCAGTCAAGAGTTGGATACAGCCGCTAACTATGGCTACACCTTC. Residues: CATSQELDTAANYGYTF.